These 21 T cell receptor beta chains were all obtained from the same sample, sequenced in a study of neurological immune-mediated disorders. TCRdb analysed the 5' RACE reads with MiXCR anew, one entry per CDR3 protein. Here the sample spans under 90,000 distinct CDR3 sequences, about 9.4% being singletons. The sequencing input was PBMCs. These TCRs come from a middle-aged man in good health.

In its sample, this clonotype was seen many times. The CDR3 is CASSFGGTSGGETQYF. The CDR3 DNA follows: TGTGCCAGCAGCTTTGGGGGGACTAGCGGGGGAGAGACCCAGTACTTC. The genes are TRBV5-6 and TRBJ2-5; 14 bases agree with TRBD2. CDR3 length equals 16 residues. Trimming cost V 2 bases and J 4 bases; bases outside gene matches: 4. The V gene's germline CDR1 is SGHDT and CDR2 YYEEEE.

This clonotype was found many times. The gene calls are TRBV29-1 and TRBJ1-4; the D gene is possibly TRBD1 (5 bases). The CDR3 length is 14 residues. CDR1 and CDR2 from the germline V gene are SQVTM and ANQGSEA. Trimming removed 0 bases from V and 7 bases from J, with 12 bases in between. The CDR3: CSVEDGTSAEKLFF. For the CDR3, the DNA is TGCAGCGTTGAAGATGGGACGTCCGCTGAAAAACTGTTTTTT.

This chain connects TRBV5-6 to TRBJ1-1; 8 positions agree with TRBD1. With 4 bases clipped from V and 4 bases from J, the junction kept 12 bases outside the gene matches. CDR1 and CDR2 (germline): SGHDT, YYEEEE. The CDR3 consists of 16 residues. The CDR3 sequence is CASSTYGQGALTEAFF. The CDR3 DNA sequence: TGTGCCAGCAGCACCTACGGACAGGGCGCGCTCACTGAAGCTTTCTTT.

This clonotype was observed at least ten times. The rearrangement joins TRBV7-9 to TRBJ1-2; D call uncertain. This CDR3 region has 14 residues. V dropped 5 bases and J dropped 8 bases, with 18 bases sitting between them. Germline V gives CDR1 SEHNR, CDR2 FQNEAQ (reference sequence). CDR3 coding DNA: TGTGCCAGCAGCGCGATGGACGGTCCTATAGGCTACACCTTC. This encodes CASSAMDGPIGYTF. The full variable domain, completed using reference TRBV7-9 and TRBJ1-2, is DTGVSQNPRHKITKRGQNVTFRCDPISEHNRLYWYRQTLGQGPEFLTYFQNEAQLEKSRLLSDRFSAERPKGSFSTLEIQRTEQGDSAMYLCASSAMDGPIGYTFGSGTRLTVV.

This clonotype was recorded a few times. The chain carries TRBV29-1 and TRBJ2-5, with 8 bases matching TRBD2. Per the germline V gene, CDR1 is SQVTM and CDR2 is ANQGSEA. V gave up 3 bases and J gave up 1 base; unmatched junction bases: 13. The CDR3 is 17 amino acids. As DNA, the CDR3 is TGCAGCGTTGAGGGGAGGAGCGGGAGACTTTTCCAAGAGACCCAGTACTTC. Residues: CSVEGRSGRLFQETQYF.

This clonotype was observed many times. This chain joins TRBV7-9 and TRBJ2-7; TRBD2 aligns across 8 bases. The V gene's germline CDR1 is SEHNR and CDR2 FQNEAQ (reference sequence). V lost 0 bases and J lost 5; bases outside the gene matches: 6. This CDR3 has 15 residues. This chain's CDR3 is CASSLATGLAHEQYF. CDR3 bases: TGTGCCAGCAGCTTAGCGACCGGACTAGCTCACGAGCAGTACTTC.

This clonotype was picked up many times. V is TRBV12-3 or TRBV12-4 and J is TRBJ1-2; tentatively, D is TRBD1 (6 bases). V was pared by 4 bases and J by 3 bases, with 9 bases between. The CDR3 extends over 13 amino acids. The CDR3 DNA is TGTGCCAGCAGTTCGGGGGCAGACTATGGCTACACCTTC. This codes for CASSSGADYGYTF.

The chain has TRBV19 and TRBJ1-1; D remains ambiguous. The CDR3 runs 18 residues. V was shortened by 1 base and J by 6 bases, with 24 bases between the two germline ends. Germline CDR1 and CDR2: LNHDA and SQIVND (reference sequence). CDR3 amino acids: CASSIGFGEGPYRAEAFF. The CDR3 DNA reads TGTGCCAGTAGTATAGGTTTCGGGGAAGGCCCCTACCGGGCTGAAGCTTTCTTT.

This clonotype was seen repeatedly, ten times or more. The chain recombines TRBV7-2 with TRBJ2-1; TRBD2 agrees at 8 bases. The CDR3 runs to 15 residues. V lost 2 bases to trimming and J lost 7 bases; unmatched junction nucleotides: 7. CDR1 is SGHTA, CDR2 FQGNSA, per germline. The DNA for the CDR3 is TGTGCCAGCAGCTTAATATGGACTAGCCGTAATGAGCAGTTCTTC. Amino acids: CASSLIWTSRNEQFF. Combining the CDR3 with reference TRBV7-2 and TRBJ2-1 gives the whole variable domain GAGVSQSPSNKVTEKGKDVELRCDPISGHTALYWYRQSLGQGLEFLIYFQGNSAPDKSGLPSDRFSAERTGGSVSTLTIQRTQQEDSAVYLCASSLIWTSRNEQFFGPGTRLTVL.

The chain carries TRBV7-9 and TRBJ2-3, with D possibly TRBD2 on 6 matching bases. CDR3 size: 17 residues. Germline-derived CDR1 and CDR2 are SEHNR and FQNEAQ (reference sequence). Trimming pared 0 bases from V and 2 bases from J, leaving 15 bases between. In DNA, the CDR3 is TGTGCCAGCAGCTTAGCTTGGAGGGAAGGCCCCACAGATACGCAGTATTTT. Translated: CASSLAWREGPTDTQYF.

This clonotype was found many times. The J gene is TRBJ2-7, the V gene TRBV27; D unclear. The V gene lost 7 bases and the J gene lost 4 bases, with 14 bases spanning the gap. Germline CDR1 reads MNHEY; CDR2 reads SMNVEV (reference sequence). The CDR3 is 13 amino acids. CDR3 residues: CASTPQPGYEQYF. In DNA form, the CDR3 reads TGTGCCAGCACCCCCCAGCCTGGGTACGAGCAGTACTTC.

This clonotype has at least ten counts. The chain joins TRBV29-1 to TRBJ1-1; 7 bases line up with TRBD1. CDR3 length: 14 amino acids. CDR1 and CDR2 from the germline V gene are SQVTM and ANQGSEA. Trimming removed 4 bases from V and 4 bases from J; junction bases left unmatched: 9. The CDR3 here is CSVVAGGVSTEAFF. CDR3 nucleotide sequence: TGCAGCGTTGTGGCAGGGGGTGTAAGCACTGAAGCTTTCTTT.

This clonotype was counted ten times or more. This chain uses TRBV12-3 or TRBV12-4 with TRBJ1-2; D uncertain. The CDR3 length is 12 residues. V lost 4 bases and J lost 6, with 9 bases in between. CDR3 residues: CASSSRTDGYTF. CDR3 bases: TGTGCCAGCAGTTCGAGGACGGATGGCTACACCTTC.

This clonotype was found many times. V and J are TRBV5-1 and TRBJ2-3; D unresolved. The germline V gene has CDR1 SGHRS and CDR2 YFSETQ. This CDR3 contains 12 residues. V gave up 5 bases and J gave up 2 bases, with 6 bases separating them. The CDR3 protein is CASRGLTDTQYF. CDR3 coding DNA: TGCGCCAGCAGGGGCCTCACAGATACGCAGTATTTT.

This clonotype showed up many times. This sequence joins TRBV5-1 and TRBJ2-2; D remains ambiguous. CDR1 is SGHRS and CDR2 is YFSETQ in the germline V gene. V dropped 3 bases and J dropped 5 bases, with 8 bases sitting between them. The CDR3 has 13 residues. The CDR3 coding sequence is TGCGCCAGCAGCTCCACGGAGACCGGGGAGCTGTTTTTT. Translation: CASSSTETGELFF.

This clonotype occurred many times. The CDR3 here is CASSSKLTSGRAGGNEYGQFF. As DNA, the CDR3 is TGTGCCAGCAGCTCAAAATTGACTAGCGGGAGGGCCGGTGGAAATGAGTATGGGCAGTTCTTC. V is TRBV7-2 and J is TRBJ2-1, with 14 bases identical to TRBD2. V trimming: 4 bases; J trimming: 12 bases; junction bases outside the gene matches: 26. CDR3 length equals 21 residues. CDR1 and CDR2 from the germline V gene are SGHTA and FQGNSA. Filled out from reference TRBV7-2 and TRBJ2-1, the complete variable domain reads GAGVSQSPSNKVTEKGKDVELRCDPISGHTALYWYRQSLGQGLEFLIYFQGNSAPDKSGLPSDRFSAERTGGSVSTLTIQRTQQEDSAVYLCASSSKLTSGRAGGNEYGQFFGPGTRLTVL.

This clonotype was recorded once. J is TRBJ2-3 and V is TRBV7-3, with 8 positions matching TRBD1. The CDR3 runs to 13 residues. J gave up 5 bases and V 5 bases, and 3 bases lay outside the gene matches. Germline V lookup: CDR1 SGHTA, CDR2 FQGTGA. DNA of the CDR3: TGTGCCAGCAGCCCAGGGGGCATAGATACGCAGTATTTT. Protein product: CASSPGGIDTQYF.

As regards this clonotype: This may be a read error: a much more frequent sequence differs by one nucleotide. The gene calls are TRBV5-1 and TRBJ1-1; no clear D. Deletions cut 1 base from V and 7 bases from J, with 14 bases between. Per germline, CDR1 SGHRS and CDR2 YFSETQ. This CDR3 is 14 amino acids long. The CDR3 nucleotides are TGCGCCAGCAGCTTGCATGGTATGAGGGATGAAGCTTTCTTT. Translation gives CASSLHGMRDEAFF.

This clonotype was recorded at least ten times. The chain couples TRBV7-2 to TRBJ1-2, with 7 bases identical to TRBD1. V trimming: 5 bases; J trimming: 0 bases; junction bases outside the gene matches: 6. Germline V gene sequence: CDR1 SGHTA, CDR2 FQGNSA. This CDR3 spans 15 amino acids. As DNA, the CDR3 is TGTGCCAGCAGCCCTTGGACAGGAACTAACTATGGCTACACCTTC. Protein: CASSPWTGTNYGYTF.

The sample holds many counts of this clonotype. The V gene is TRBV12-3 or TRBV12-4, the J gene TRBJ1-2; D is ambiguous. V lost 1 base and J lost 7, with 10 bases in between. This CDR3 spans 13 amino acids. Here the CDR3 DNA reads TGTGCCAGCAGTTTAGGAGGACGGGGTGGCTACACCTTC. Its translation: CASSLGGRGGYTF.

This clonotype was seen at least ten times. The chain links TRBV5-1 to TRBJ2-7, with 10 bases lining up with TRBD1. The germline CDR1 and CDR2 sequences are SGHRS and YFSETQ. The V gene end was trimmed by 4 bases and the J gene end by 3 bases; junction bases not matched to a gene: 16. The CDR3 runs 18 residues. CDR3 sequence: CASSQTTLGQGYVYEQYF. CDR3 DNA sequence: TGCGCCAGCAGCCAAACAACCCTGGGACAGGGGTATGTCTACGAGCAGTACTTC.